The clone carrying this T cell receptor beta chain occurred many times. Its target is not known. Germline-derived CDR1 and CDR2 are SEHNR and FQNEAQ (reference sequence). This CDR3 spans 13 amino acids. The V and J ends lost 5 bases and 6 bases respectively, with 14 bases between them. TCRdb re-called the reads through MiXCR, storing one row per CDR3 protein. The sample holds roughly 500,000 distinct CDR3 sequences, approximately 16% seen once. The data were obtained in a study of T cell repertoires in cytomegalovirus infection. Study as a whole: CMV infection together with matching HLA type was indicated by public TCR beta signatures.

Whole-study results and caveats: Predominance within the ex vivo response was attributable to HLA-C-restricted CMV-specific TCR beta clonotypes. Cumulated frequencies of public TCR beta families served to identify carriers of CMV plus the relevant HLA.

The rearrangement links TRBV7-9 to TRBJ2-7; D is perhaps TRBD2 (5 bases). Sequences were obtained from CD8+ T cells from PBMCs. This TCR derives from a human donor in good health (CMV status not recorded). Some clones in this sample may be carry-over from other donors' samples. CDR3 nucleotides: TGTGCCAGCAGCCCGAAAACCCGGGGCGAGCAGTACTTC. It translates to CASSPKTRGEQYF.